These 26 T cell receptor beta chains were sequenced from one sample in a study of T cell repertoires in cytomegalovirus infection. Each CDR3 protein gets one entry after TCRdb re-called the reads with MiXCR. The sample contains some 700,000 distinct CDR3 sequences, about a third of which appear only once. The sample comprised PBMCs. Every receptor here comes from a human donor in good health (CMV status not recorded). Some clones in this sample may be carry-over from other donors' samples.

The chain couples TRBV12-3 or TRBV12-4 to TRBJ1-5; TRBD1 matches at 8 bases. V lost 3 bases and J lost 6; bases outside the gene matches: 4. The CDR3 sequence is 14 residues long. The CDR3 DNA follows: TGTGCCAGCAGTTTGGACAGGGATAGTCAGCCCCAGCATTTT. It codes for CASSLDRDSQPQHF.

This clonotype has just a few counts. The genes are TRBV19 and TRBJ2-6, with a possible D match to TRBD1 (6 bases). CDR1 and CDR2 from the germline V gene are LNHDA and SQIVND (reference sequence). CDR3 size: 18 residues. V shed 5 bases and J shed 1 base, with 18 bases lying between them. The CDR3 protein is CASSSPGHVISGANVLTF. CDR3 in DNA: TGTGCCAGTAGTTCTCCGGGACACGTCATTTCTGGGGCCAACGTCCTGACTTTC. Full variable domain (outside the CDR3, taken from reference TRBV19 and TRBJ2-6): DGGITQSPKYLFRKEGQNVTLSCEQNLNHDAMYWYRQDPGQGLRLIYYSQIVNDFQKGDIAEGYSVSREKKESFPLTVTSAQKNPTAFYLCASSSPGHVISGANVLTFGAGSRLTVL.

The rearrangement uses TRBV4-3 and TRBJ2-3; tentative D call: TRBD1 (5 bases). Trimming took 4 bases from V and 4 from J, leaving 18 bases between them. Germline V gene lookup returns CDR1 LGHNA and CDR2 YSLEER. The CDR3 covers 16 residues. The CDR3 region is CASSPSVRAFADTQYF. CDR3 DNA: TGCGCCAGCAGCCCCTCCGTCAGGGCGTTTGCAGATACGCAGTATTTT.

V is TRBV7-2 and J is TRBJ2-3; 8 positions agree with TRBD2. V shed 6 bases, J shed 0 bases, and the junction held 11 bases outside the gene matches. Germline V gene sequence: CDR1 SGHTA, CDR2 FQGNSA. This CDR3 has 17 amino acids. The CDR3 DNA follows: TGTGCCAGCAGTAGGGGGGCGGGGGGCCCAAGCACAGATACGCAGTATTTT. Its translation is CASSRGAGGPSTDTQYF.

This clonotype came up a few times. The chain joins TRBV6-1 to TRBJ2-3; 8 bases match TRBD1. With 10 bases clipped from V and 7 bases from J, the junction kept 4 bases outside the gene matches. Germline CDR1 is MNHNS and CDR2 is SASEGT. CDR3 length: 11 amino acids. CDR3 sequence reads: CATRTGNTQYF. CDR3 DNA: TGTGCCACCAGGACAGGGAATACGCAGTATTTT.

This clonotype was found a few times. CDR3: CASSLGFDRAHEQYF. CDR3 bases: TGTGCCAGCAGCTTAGGGTTCGACAGGGCCCACGAGCAGTACTTC. The J gene is TRBJ2-7, the V gene TRBV7-9; the match to TRBD1 covers 7 bases. Germline trimming cut 1 base from V and 5 bases from J; bases unmatched to any gene: 8. From germline, CDR1 is SEHNR and CDR2 FQNEAQ (reference sequence). The CDR3 totals 15 residues.

The CDR3 is CASSSGGANVRIAKNIQYF. The CDR3 region has the DNA TGTGCCAGCAGTTCGGGCGGGGCGAACGTTAGAATAGCCAAAAACATTCAGTACTTC. The genes are TRBV12-3 or TRBV12-4 and TRBJ2-4, with D possibly TRBD2 on 6 matching bases. This CDR3 has 19 residues. Trimming shortened V by 4 bases and J by 0 bases, and 22 bases separated the two germline ends.

This chain uses TRBV20-1 with TRBJ2-1; D unresolved. Germline-derived CDR1 and CDR2 are DFQATT and SNEGSKA (reference sequence). CDR3 length: 12 residues. The ends were cut back, 1 base at V and 4 bases at J, with 5 bases in the middle. The CDR3 DNA sequence: TGCAGTGCTAGAGGGAATTACAATGAGCAGTTCTTC. Translation gives CSARGNYNEQFF.

The rearrangement uses TRBV20-1 and TRBJ1-1; D gene ambiguous. V was pared by 0 bases and J by 4 bases, with 12 bases between. In germline, CDR1 is DFQATT, CDR2 SNEGSKA (reference sequence). This CDR3 is 14 amino acids long. CDR3: CSARDRTRRTEAFF. CDR3 DNA: TGCAGTGCTAGAGATCGGACGAGGCGCACTGAAGCTTTCTTT.

The chain combines TRBV7-2 with TRBJ1-2, with D uncertain. This CDR3 has 14 amino acids. Germline CDR1 is SGHTA and CDR2 is FQGNSA. Between the trimmed V and J ends, which lost 3 bases and 4 bases, there was a span of 12 bases. CDR3 in DNA: TGTGCCAGCAGCTTCGGGCCAGCCACCTATGGCTACACCTTC. As protein: CASSFGPATYGYTF.

The chain combines TRBV6-5 with TRBJ2-7; 10 positions agree with TRBD2. Per the germline V gene, CDR1 is MNHEY and CDR2 is SVGAGI. CDR3 length equals 15 residues. After removal of 0 bases from V and 2 bases from J, the junction contained 1 base not matched to a gene. CDR3 DNA: TGTGCCAGCAGTTACTCCCTAGCGGGAGCCTACGAGCAGTACTTC. Amino acids: CASSYSLAGAYEQYF.

This clonotype was seen many times. The chain links TRBV7-6 to TRBJ2-1; D is unresolved. The CDR3 covers 17 residues. Germline CDR1 and CDR2: SGHVS and FNYEAQ. Trimming stripped 5 bases from V and 0 bases from J, with 17 bases between. The CDR3 coding sequence is TGTGCCAGCAGCCCGAATGGCGCGGCCAGCTCCTACAATGAGCAGTTCTTC. Its translation is CASSPNGAASSYNEQFF. The whole variable domain, remainder taken from reference TRBV7-6 and TRBJ2-1, is GAGVSQSPRYKVTKRGQDVALRCDPISGHVSLYWYRQALGQGPEFLTYFNYEAQQDKSGLPNDRFSAERPEGSISTLTIQRTEQRDSAMYRCASSPNGAASSYNEQFFGPGTRLTVL.

The J gene is TRBJ1-1, the V gene TRBV29-1; D possibly corresponds to TRBD1 (5 bases). Germline CDR1 reads SQVTM; CDR2 reads ANQGSEA. The CDR3 consists of 14 residues. With 3 bases removed from V and 4 bases from J, the gap between germline ends came to 15 bases. The CDR3 loop is CSVDSGSRVTEAFF. The CDR3 nucleotides are TGCAGCGTTGATAGTGGGAGCAGGGTCACTGAAGCTTTCTTT. Full variable domain (missing parts from reference TRBV29-1 and TRBJ1-1): SAVISQKPSRDICQRGTSLTIQCQVDSQVTMMFWYRQQPGQSLTLIATANQGSEATYESGFVIDKFPISRPNLTFSTLTVSNMSPEDSSIYLCSVDSGSRVTEAFFGQGTRLTVV.

The chain is built from TRBV11-2 and TRBJ2-5; D is tentatively TRBD1 or TRBD2 (7 bases each). Trimming cost V 4 bases and J 1 base, with 16 bases left between them. Germline V gene sequence: CDR1 SGHAT, CDR2 FQNNGV. The CDR3 loop spans 16 amino acids. In nucleotides, the CDR3 is TGTGCCAGCAGCTGGGGCGGGGGACAGACCCAAGAGACCCAGTACTTC. Amino acids: CASSWGGGQTQETQYF. Drawing the rest from reference TRBV11-2 and TRBJ2-5, the complete variable domain is EAGVAQSPRYKIIEKRQSVAFWCNPISGHATLYWYQQILGQGPKLLIQFQNNGVVDDSQLPKDRFSAERLKGVDSTLKIQPAKLEDSAVYLCASSWGGGQTQETQYFGPGTRLLVL.

The chain joins TRBV7-9 to TRBJ2-3; 8 bases map to TRBD2. The V and J ends lost 4 bases and 2 bases, in that order; junction bases with no gene match: 5. CDR3 length: 15 amino acids. CDR1 and CDR2 from the germline V gene are SEHNR and FQNEAQ (reference sequence). CDR3 sequence reads: CASSSAGGTTDTQYF. DNA of the CDR3: TGTGCCAGCAGCTCCGCGGGGGGTACCACAGATACGCAGTATTTT.

V gene TRBV5-1 combines with J gene TRBJ1-1; possible D gene TRBD1, 5 bases. The CDR3 has 15 amino acids. V was cut by 0 bases and J by 2 bases, with 11 bases left in between. Germline V gene sequence: CDR1 SGHRS, CDR2 YFSETQ. The CDR3 DNA is TGCGCCAGCAGCTTGGGGTTCGGGACTAACACTGAAGCTTTCTTT. Amino acid sequence: CASSLGFGTNTEAFF.

There are a few counts of this clonotype. V usage is TRBV28 and J usage is TRBJ1-6, with unresolved D. From germline, CDR1 is MDHEN and CDR2 SYDVKM. V was clipped by 6 bases and J by 9 bases, with 12 bases between them. The CDR3 extends over 13 amino acids. The CDR3 coding sequence is TGTGCCAGCAGGGATCTTCGGGGTTCACCCCTCCACTTT. Translation: CASRDLRGSPLHF.

With respect to this clonotype: A much larger clone is a single base away; this may be a read error. V is TRBV7-2 and J is TRBJ1-6, with TRBD1 matching 12 bases. Germline V gives CDR1 SGHTA, CDR2 FQGNSA. CDR3 length equals 16 residues. In DNA form, the CDR3 reads TGTGCCAGCAGCCCTTTGGGACAGGGGGCTAGATCACCCCTCAACTTT. As protein: CASSPLGQGARSPLNF.

This chain uses TRBV6-2 or TRBV6-3 with TRBJ2-1; TRBD2 matches 9 bases. This CDR3 comprises 18 residues. The J segment lost 7 bases and the V segment lost 0 bases, leaving 13 bases of the junction unmatched. Germline values: CDR1 MNHEY, CDR2 SVGEGT. CDR3: CASSYSKEISGSRNEQFF. CDR3 bases: TGTGCCAGCAGTTACTCGAAGGAAATTAGCGGGAGTAGGAATGAGCAGTTCTTC.

The rearrangement uses TRBV7-2 and TRBJ1-1, with 7 bases identical to TRBD1. The J segment lost 5 bases and the V segment lost 2 bases, leaving 5 bases of the junction unmatched. The CDR3 has 14 amino acids. Germline-derived CDR1 and CDR2 are SGHTA and FQGNSA. The CDR3 region is CASSLQGDYTEAFF. CDR3 sequence (DNA): TGTGCCAGCAGCTTACAGGGGGATTATACTGAAGCTTTCTTT. Full variable domain (missing parts from reference TRBV7-2 and TRBJ1-1): GAGVSQSPSNKVTEKGKDVELRCDPISGHTALYWYRQSLGQGLEFLIYFQGNSAPDKSGLPSDRFSAERTGGSVSTLTIQRTQQEDSAVYLCASSLQGDYTEAFFGQGTRLTVV.

The chain joins TRBV3-1 to TRBJ1-6; D perhaps matches TRBD1 (5 bases). V lost 3 bases and J lost 11, with 11 bases in between. From germline, CDR1 is LGHDT and CDR2 YNNKEL (reference sequence). The CDR3 has 13 residues. This CDR3 reads CASSQGRGTPLHF. Here the CDR3 DNA reads TGTGCCAGCAGCCAGGGGCGGGGCACACCCCTCCACTTT.

This sequence joins TRBV15 and TRBJ2-7, with D hard to call. From germline, CDR1 is LNHNV and CDR2 YYDKDF (reference sequence). This CDR3 has 14 amino acids. With 0 bases removed from V and 3 bases from J, the gap between germline ends came to 9 bases. The DNA for the CDR3 is TGTGCCACCAGCAGAGATCGGGTGAACTACGAGCAGTACTTC. Translated: CATSRDRVNYEQYF.

This clonotype has more than one count but fewer than ten. V and J are TRBV7-9 and TRBJ2-5, with 7 bases that match TRBD1. Losses at the gene ends were 5 bases for V and 5 bases for J; bases not matched to a gene: 5. This CDR3 comprises 13 residues. Germline CDR1 reads SEHNR; CDR2 reads FQNEAQ (reference sequence). The CDR3 DNA reads as TGTGCCAGCAGCAGGGACAGAGCGGAGACCCAGTACTTC. Translation: CASSRDRAETQYF.

The J gene is TRBJ1-6, the V gene TRBV10-3; D call uncertain. In germline, CDR1 is ENHRY, CDR2 SYGVKD. The CDR3 runs to 12 residues. The CDR3 protein is CVTRLDNSPLHF. CDR3 bases: TGTGTCACCCGGCTGGATAATTCACCCCTCCACTTT.

The chain recombines TRBV19 with TRBJ1-2; possibly TRBD1 for D (6 bases). The length of the CDR3 is 12 residues. The V end was cut by 6 bases, the J end by 8 bases, with 13 bases between. Looked up from germline, CDR1 is LNHDA and CDR2 is SQIVND (reference sequence). As DNA, the CDR3 is TGTGCCAGTAGCTCTACAGGGACCGGCTACACCTTC. Protein sequence: CASSSTGTGYTF.

This clonotype was counted only a few times. One end of the junction varies from germline; a read error may be responsible. V gene TRBV4-1 combines with J gene TRBJ2-2, with TRBD1 identical over 7 bases. Germline V gene data show CDR1 as MGHRA and CDR2 as YSYEKL. The CDR3 loop spans 14 amino acids. The CDR3 is CASSQPTGTGELFF. The DNA for the CDR3 is TGTGCCAGCAGCCAACCGACAGGGACCGGGGAGCTGTTTTTT.